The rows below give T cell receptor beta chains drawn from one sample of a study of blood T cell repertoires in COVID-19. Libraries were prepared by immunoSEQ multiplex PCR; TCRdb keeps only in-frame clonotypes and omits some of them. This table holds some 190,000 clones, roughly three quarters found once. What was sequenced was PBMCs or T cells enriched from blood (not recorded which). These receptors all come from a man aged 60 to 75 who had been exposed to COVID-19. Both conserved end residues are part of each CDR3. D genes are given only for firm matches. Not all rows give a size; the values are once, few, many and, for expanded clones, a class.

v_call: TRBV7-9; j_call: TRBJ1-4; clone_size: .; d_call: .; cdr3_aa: CASSLVLGAGEKLFF; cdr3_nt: TGTGCCAGCAGCTTAGTTCTGGGGGCCGGTGAAAAACTGTTTTTT
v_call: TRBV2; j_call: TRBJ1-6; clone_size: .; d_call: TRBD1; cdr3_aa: CASMRDRGLSPLHF; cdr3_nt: TGTGCCAGCATGAGGGACAGGGGGCTTTCACCCCTCCACTTT
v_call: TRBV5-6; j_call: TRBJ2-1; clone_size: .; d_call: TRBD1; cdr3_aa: CASSWDSYNEQFF; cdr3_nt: TGTGCCAGCAGCTGGGACAGTTACAATGAGCAGTTCTTC
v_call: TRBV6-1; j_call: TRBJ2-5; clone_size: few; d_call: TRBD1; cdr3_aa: CASSEGWTGIQPPSKKTQYF; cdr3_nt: TGTGCCAGCAGTGAAGGTTGGACAGGAATCCAACCCCCTTCAAAGAAGACCCAGTACTTC
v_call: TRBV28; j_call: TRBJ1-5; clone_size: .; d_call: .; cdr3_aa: CASSQDRSRRPQHF; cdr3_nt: TGTGCCAGCAGTCAAGACAGGTCTAGACGTCCCCAGCATTTT
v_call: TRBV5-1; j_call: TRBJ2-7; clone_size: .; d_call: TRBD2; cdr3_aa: CASSVAAGGPYEQYF; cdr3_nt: TGCGCCAGCAGCGTGGCTGCGGGAGGGCCCTACGAGCAGTACTTC
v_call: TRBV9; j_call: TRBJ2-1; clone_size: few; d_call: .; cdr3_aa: CASSGDQRVDNEQFF; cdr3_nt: TGTGCCAGCAGCGGTGATCAGCGGGTAGACAATGAGCAGTTCTTC
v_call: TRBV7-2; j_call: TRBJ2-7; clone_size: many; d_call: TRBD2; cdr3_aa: CASSLGPPSGIGYEQYF; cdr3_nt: TGTGCCAGCAGCTTAGGCCCCCCTAGCGGGATTGGGTACGAGCAGTACTTC
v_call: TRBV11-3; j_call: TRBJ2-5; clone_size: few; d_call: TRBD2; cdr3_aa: CASSYPLGLAGPDQETQYF; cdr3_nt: TGTGCCAGCAGCTACCCCTTAGGGCTAGCGGGGCCTGACCAAGAGACCCAGTACTTC
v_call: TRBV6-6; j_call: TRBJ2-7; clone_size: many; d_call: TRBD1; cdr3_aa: CASSQSDRGWDEQYF; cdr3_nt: TGTGCCAGCAGTCAAAGCGACAGGGGCTGGGACGAGCAGTACTTC
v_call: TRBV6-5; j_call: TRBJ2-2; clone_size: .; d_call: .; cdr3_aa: CASSTRVTGELFF; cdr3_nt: TGTGCCAGCAGTACCAGGGTAACCGGGGAGCTGTTTTTT
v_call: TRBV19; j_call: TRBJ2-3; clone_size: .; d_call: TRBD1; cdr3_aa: CASSPPGQGSDTQYF; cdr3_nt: TGTGCCAGTAGTCCCCCCGGACAGGGGTCAGATACGCAGTATTTT
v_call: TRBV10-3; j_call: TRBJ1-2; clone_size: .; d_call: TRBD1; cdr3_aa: CATLDREEMRYTF; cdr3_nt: TGTGCCACCCTCGACAGGGAGGAAATGCGCTACACCTTC
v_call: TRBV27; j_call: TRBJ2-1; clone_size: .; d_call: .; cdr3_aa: CASSPRDYNEQFF; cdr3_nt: TGTGCCAGCAGTCCTCGGGACTACAATGAGCAGTTCTTC
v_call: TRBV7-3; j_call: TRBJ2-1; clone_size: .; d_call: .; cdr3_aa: CASSFGQGIGNEQFF; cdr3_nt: TGTGCCAGCAGCTTCGGCCAGGGGATCGGCAATGAGCAGTTCTTC
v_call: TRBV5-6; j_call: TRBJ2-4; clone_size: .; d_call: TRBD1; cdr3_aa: CASSSGQPLAKNIQYF; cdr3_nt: TGTGCCAGCAGCTCGGGACAGCCTTTAGCCAAAAACATTCAGTACTTC
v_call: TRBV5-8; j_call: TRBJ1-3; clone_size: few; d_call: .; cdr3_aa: CASSWGPLRNTIYF; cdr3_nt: TGTGCCAGCAGCTGGGGGCCCCTCCGAAACACCATATATTTT
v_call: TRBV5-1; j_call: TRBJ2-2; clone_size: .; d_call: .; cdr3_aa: CASSLARSGTGELFF; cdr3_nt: TGCGCCAGCAGCTTGGCCAGGTCTGGCACCGGGGAGCTGTTTTTT
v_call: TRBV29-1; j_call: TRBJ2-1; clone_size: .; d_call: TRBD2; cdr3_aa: CSVEERTSGRAIHNEQFF; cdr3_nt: TGCAGCGTTGAAGAAAGGACTAGCGGGAGGGCCATCCACAATGAGCAGTTCTTC
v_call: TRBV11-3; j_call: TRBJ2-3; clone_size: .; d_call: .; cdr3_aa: CASSLGGASTDTQYF; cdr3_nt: TGTGCCAGCAGCTTAGGCGGGGCTAGCACAGATACGCAGTATTTT
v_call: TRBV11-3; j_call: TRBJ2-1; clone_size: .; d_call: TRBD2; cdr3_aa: CASSPSSGIGNEQFF; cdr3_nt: TGTGCCAGCAGCCCCTCTAGCGGGATCGGCAATGAGCAGTTCTTC
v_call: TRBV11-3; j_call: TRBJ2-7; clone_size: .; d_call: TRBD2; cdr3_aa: CASSRGASGSYEQYF; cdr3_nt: TGTGCCAGCAGCAGAGGCGCTAGCGGGAGCTACGAGCAGTACTTC
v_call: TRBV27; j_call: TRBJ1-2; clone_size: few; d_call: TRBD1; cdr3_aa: CASSPPGQGVDGYTF; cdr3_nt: TGTGCCAGCAGTCCCCCGGGACAGGGGGTAGATGGCTACACCTTC
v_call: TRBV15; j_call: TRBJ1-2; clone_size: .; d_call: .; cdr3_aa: CATSRDRQNYGYTF; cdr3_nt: TGTGCCACCAGCAGAGATCGACAGAACTATGGCTACACCTTC
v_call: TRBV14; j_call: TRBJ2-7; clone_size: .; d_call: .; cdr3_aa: CASSSVIYEQYF; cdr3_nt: TGTGCCAGCAGCTCGGTAATCTACGAGCAGTACTTC
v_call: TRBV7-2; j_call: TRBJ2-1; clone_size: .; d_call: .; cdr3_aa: CASSFNSGSYNEQFF; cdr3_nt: TGTGCCAGCAGCTTCAACAGCGGATCCTACAATGAGCAGTTCTTC
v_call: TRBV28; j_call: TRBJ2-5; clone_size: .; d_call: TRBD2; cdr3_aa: CASSHLAGQETQYF; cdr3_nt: TGTGCCAGCAGTCACCTAGCGGGGCAAGAGACCCAGTACTTC
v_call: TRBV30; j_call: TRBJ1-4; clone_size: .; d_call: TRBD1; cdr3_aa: CAWTVPGQGNEKLFF; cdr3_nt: TGTGCCTGGACTGTGCCGGGACAGGGTAATGAAAAACTGTTTTTT
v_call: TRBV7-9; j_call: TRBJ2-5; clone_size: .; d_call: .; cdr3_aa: CASSPQETQYF; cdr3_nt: TGTGCCAGCAGCCCACAAGAGACCCAGTACTTC
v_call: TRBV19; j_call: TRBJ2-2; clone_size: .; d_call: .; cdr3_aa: CASQGTGELFF; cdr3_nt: TGTGCCAGTCAGGGGACCGGGGAGCTGTTTTTT
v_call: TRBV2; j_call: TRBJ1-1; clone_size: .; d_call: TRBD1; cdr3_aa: CASSETSTGIGEAFF; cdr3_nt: TGTGCCAGCAGTGAAACGTCGACAGGGATTGGTGAAGCTTTCTTT
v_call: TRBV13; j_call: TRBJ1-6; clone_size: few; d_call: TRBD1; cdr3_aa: CASSLGGTGSLHF; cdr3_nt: TGTGCCAGCAGCTTAGGCGGGACAGGGTCCCTCCACTTT
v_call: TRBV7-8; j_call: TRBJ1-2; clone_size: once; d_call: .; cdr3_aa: CASSLNSYGYTF; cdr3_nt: TGTGCCAGCAGCTTAAACAGCTATGGCTACACCTTC
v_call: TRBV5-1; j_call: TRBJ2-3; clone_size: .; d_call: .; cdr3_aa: CASSGGHNTDTQYF; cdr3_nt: TGCGCCAGCAGCGGCGGTCATAACACAGATACGCAGTATTTT
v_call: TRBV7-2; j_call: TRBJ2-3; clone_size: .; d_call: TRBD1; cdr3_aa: CASSGSGQGSDTQYF; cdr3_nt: TGTGCCAGCAGCGGATCGGGACAGGGATCAGATACGCAGTATTTT
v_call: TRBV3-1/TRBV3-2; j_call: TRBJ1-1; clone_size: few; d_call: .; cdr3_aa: CASSPDRFKLNTEAFF; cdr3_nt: TGTGCCAGCAGCCCCGACAGATTCAAATTGAACACTGAAGCTTTCTTT
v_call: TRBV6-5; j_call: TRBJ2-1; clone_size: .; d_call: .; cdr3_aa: CASRPGTMNEQFF; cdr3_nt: TGTGCCAGCAGACCCGGAACTATGAATGAGCAGTTCTTC
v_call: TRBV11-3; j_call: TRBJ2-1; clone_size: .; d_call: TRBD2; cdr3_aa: CASSPVGGRAVHEQFF; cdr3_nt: TGTGCCAGCAGCCCAGTTGGCGGGAGGGCCGTCCATGAGCAGTTCTTC
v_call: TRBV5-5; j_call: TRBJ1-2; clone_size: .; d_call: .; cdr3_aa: CASSLVPVRANYGYTF; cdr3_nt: TGTGCCAGCAGCTTGGTTCCAGTCAGGGCTAACTATGGCTACACCTTC
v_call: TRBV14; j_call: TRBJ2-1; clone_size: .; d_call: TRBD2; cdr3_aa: CASSQDRGRASNEQFF; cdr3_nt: TGTGCCAGCAGCCAAGATCGCGGGAGGGCCAGTAATGAGCAGTTCTTC
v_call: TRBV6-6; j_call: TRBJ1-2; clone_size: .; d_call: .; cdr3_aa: CASSYSGAGANYGYTF; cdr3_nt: TGTGCCAGCAGTTACTCGGGGGCAGGCGCTAACTATGGCTACACCTTC
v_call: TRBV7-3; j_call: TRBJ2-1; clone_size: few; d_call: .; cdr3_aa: CASSPIREKNEQFF; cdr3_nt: TGTGCCAGCAGCCCGATCCGGGAGAAGAATGAGCAGTTCTTC
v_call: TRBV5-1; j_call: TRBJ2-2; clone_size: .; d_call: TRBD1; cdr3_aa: CASSLKGTGAGELFF; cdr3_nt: TGCGCCAGCAGCTTGAAGGGGACAGGGGCCGGGGAGCTGTTTTTT
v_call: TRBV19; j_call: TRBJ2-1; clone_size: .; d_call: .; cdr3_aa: CASSLPPPGYREQFF; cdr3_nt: TGTGCCAGTAGTCTTCCTCCCCCAGGGTATCGTGAGCAGTTCTTC
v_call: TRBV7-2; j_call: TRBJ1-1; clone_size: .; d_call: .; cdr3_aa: CASSLEGVGFEAFF; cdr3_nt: TGTGCCAGCAGCTTAGAGGGGGTCGGATTTGAAGCTTTCTTT
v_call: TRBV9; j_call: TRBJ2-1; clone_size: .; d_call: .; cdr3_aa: CASSVAGNNLNEQFF; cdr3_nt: TGTGCCAGCAGCGTTGCGGGAAATAATCTTAATGAGCAGTTCTTC
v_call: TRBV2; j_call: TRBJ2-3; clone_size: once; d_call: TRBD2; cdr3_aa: CASSSGLAGGTDTQYF; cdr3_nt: TGTGCCAGCAGTTCGGGACTAGCGGGTGGCACAGATACGCAGTATTTT
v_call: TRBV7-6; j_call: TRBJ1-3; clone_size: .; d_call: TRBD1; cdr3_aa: CASSLAGTDSGNTIYF; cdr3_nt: TGTGCCAGCAGCTTAGCCGGGACAGACTCTGGAAACACCATATATTTT
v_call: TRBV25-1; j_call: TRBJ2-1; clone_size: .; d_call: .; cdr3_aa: CASSEFHRYNEQFF; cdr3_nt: TGTGCCAGCAGTGAATTCCACAGGTACAATGAGCAGTTCTTC
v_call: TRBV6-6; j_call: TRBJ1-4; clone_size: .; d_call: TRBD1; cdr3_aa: CASSPGQGEEKLFF; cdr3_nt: TGTGCCAGCAGCCCCGGACAGGGGGAAGAAAAACTGTTTTTT
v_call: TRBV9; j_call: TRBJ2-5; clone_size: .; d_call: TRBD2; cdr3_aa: CASSVASGTSGPQETQYF; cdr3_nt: TGTGCCAGCAGCGTAGCCTCTGGGACTAGCGGGCCGCAAGAGACCCAGTACTTC